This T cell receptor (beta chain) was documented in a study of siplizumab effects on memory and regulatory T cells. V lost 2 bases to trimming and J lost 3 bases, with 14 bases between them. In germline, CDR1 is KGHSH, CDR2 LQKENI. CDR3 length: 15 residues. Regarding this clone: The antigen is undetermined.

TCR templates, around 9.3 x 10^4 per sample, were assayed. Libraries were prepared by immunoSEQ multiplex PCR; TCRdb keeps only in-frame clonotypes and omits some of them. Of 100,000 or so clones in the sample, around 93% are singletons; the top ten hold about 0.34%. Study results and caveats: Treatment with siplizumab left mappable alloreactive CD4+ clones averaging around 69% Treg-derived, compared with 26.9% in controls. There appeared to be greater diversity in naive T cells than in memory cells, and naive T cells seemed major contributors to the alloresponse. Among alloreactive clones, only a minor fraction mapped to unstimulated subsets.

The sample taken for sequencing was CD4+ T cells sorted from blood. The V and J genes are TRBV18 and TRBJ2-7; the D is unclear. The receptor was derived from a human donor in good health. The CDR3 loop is CASSPGREPDYEQYF. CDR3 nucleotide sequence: TGTGCCAGCTCACCAGGAAGGGAACCCGACTACGAGCAGTACTTC.